This TCR beta chain was sequenced for a study of CD8 T cells in ankylosing spondylitis. Study-level results: Disease-associated clonotypes exhibited CD8+ identity and were relatively infrequent in peripheral blood. Typical of ankylosing spondylitis blood, it appeared, was a TCR beta motif of 7 or 8 highly homologous variants. Matched ankylosing spondylitis synovial fluid reportedly contained a significantly enriched population of disease-linked clones.

Molecular-barcoded quantitative 5'-RACE produced these TCR beta libraries. Each CDR3 protein gets one entry after TCRdb re-called the 5' RACE reads with MiXCR. The data contain 700,000 or so distinct CDR3 sequences, 19% of them singletons. Between the trimmed V and J ends, which lost 5 bases and 4 bases, there was a span of 17 bases. This CDR3 has 15 residues. In regard to this clonotype: The antigen is undetermined.

The clonotype comes from a male donor with ankylosing spondylitis. Sequences were obtained from blood, either unsorted or a sorted T cell fraction (not recorded which). The chain joins TRBV12-3 or TRBV12-4 to TRBJ1-1, with TRBD1 as a possible D gene (5 bases). The CDR3 DNA reads TGTGCCAGCAGTCCGACAATCGCAGGGATCACTGAAGCTTTCTTT. Protein: CASSPTIAGITEAFF.